The present TCR beta chain was sequenced within a study of shared clonotypes between healthy human individuals (dated by TCRdb to the early 2020s). Concerning the study at large: The cohort included a few men and two women between 18 and 49 years of age. For each donor, CD4 naive and CD4 memory were each run on three plates, CD8 naive on two plates, and CD8 memory on one plate. To estimate repertoire size and how much clonotype sharing occurs between individuals, the study deeply sequenced the blood TCR repertoires of five healthy adults. Different laboratories and diverse techniques were used to prepare libraries and sequence TCR repertoires, to increase sequencing depth and limit assay-specific biases. Between about 0.85 and 8.9 billion PBMCs per donor were obtained by leukapheresis. The study at large found these results: Because the study included only a small number of donors, the genetic and exposure-history diversity represented was limited. Pairwise subsampling led to the expectation that sequencing depth would affect the degree of clonotype sharing among donors. Clonotypes shared by all four sorted-subset donors showed higher generation probabilities than non-shared clonotypes. Larger estimated clonotype richness was generally found for naive subsets than for memory subsets. Sampling was limited to blood, and TCR repertoires in tissue likely differ from TCR repertoires in blood. Sharing across several donors was observed for approximately 5% of naive CD4, less than 4% of naive CD8, over 2% of memory CD4, and around 0.4% of memory CD8 clonotypes. Even with the large sequencing depth, rarefaction of the sorted-subset datasets indicated that sequencing was incomplete.

Including the terminal cysteine and phenylalanine, the CDR3 comprises 14 residues. Just CDR3 DNA is preserved here, 42 bases in frame from base 1. Based on the germline V gene, the CDR1 and CDR2 sequences are SNHLY and FYNNEI. Trimming takes 4 bases off V and 5 bases off J; junction bases not matched to a gene: 7. TCR CDR3 regions were amplified from genomic DNA by multiplex PCR using the deep immunoSEQ assay. Extracted genomic DNA from each cell subset was distributed evenly across all wells of several immunoSEQ 96-well plates, and each plate was treated as a replicate. For sorted subsets, about 0.2 ug genomic DNA, equal to some 30,000 T cell genomes, was loaded into each replicate PCR. Purified libraries were measured with a Qubit 3.0 fluorometer, size-checked on a Bioanalyzer 2100, and measured again with the KAPA Library Quantification kit. Every immunoSEQ 96-well plate was sequenced on a separate single-read 150-cycle Illumina NextSeq 550 flow cell. Regarding the original processing steps: Because the immunoSEQ output included only junctional sequences and no quality scores, the filtering could not be the same as the filtering used for full-length reads. To assign V/J genes and CDR3, sequences were annotated using PyIR, a Python wrapper for IgBLAST v1.9, with IMGT germline references. Reads were removed for weak V/J assignments (E-value above 1e-6), missing CDR3, stop codons, out-of-frame junctions, or ambiguous translated residues. V3J clonotypes were defined as sequences sharing an identical inferred V gene, J gene, and CDR3 amino acid sequence. The percentage overlap between two repertoires was calculated by dividing the number of shared unique clonotypes by the size of the smaller repertoire. Three approaches were used to assess repertoire richness: RTK rarefaction, the Chao1 estimator, and Recon v2.1 estimates of unobserved clonotypes. OLGA was used to compute generation probabilities for all TCRbeta clonotypes that the gDNA method yielded from a handful of donors. Imported from immuneACCESS, the table was reduced by TCRdb to in-frame sequences with V and J called. These copies leave out some clones; in studies compared against another copy, an unresolved V gene accounts for under half, and the cause of the remainder is not known. The DNA was the basis for D and trimming; V, J and clone size are from that table. The sample includes 950,000 to 1,100,000 clones, with more than 65% observed a single time. The biggest ten clones account for roughly 1.5% of the sample.

The donors were healthy, HIV-negative adults with no recently reported acute infections or vaccinations. All donors were Caucasian adults living in Nashville, Tennessee, USA. Magnetic negative selection was used to enrich CD4+ T cells, after which naive cells were positively selected on CD45RA and the negative fraction became the memory subset. Blood was obtained by leukapheresis, after which PBMCs were separated by Ficoll-Histopaque density gradient centrifugation and cryopreserved in liquid nitrogen vapor phase. Analytical flow cytometry was used to check the purity and quantity of every magnetically sorted T cell population. From each sorted fraction, genomic DNA was isolated and quantified by UV absorbance on a Nanodrop 2000c. For this clone: Its target antigen remains unknown. Base qualities were left out, and no much larger clone turns up one base away.

The specimen sequenced was memory CD4+ T cells sorted from blood. The cell subset or site label of this sample denotes: CD45RA-negative fraction. The chain links TRBV2 with TRBJ2-5; 7 junctional bases match TRBD2. The TCR originated in a man aged 18 to 30 in good health. The bases are TGTGCCAGCAGTGTTGGCGGGAGTTATGAGACCCAGTACTTC. This codes for CASSVGGSYETQYF.